The 24 T cell receptor beta chains in this list originate from one sample, sequenced in a study of shared clonotypes between healthy human individuals. CD45RO-negative, CCR7-selected cells formed the naive CD8 fraction, which excluded terminally differentiated effector memory CD45RA+ cells. This table comes from immunoSEQ multiplex PCR, and its TCRdb copy is limited to in-frame clones, with some not included. This table holds approximately 2,000,000 clones, 85% to 95% found once. Input material: naive CD8+ T cells from PBMCs. The receptor set was obtained from a man aged 18 to 30 in good health. Some clones in this sample may be carry-over from other donors' samples.

This chain joins TRBV7-8 and TRBJ2-7; TRBD1 is a possible D gene (6 bases). V lost 2 bases and J 7 bases, leaving 9 bases between the germline ends. CDR1 is SGHVS and CDR2 is FQNEAQ in the germline V gene. CDR3 length equals 12 residues. The CDR3 loop is CASSLQGWEQYF. CDR3 nucleotides: TGTGCCAGCAGCTTACAGGGGTGGGAGCAGTACTTC.

The chain couples TRBV6-5 to TRBJ2-1; D uncertain. Germline values: CDR1 MNHEY, CDR2 SVGAGI. The CDR3 spans 14 residues. Trimming took 4 bases from V and 0 from J, leaving 7 bases between them. The CDR3 reads CASSFGPSYNEQFF. The CDR3 bases are TGTGCCAGCAGTTTCGGGCCCTCCTACAATGAGCAGTTCTTC.

The chain couples TRBV29-1 to TRBJ2-2; D not resolved. The V gene's germline CDR1 is SQVTM and CDR2 ANQGSEA. V lost 8 bases, J lost 0 bases, and 10 bases lay in between. The CDR3 contains 13 residues. CDR3 amino acids: CSFSPPNTGELFF. The CDR3 bases are TGCAGCTTCTCTCCCCCGAACACCGGGGAGCTGTTTTTT.

This chain connects TRBV7-9 to TRBJ2-1; TRBD2 might be the D (5 bases). The germline CDR1 and CDR2 sequences are SEHNR and FQNEAQ (reference sequence). This CDR3 is built from 12 residues. V lost 5 bases, J lost 7 bases, and 9 bases lay in between. This chain's CDR3 is CASSPWENEQFF. The CDR3 nucleotides are TGTGCCAGCAGCCCCTGGGAGAATGAGCAGTTCTTC. The full variable domain, completed using reference TRBV7-9 and TRBJ2-1, is DTGVSQNPRHKITKRGQNVTFRCDPISEHNRLYWYRQTLGQGPEFLTYFQNEAQLEKSRLLSDRFSAERPKGSFSTLEIQRTEQGDSAMYLCASSPWENEQFFGPGTRLTVL.

V usage is TRBV4-1 and J usage is TRBJ1-4; 7 bases agree with TRBD1. Germline loops: CDR1 MGHRA, CDR2 YSYEKL. With 6 bases clipped from V and 8 bases from J, the junction kept 3 bases outside the gene matches. There are 12 residues in the CDR3. The CDR3 spells CASRTGKEKLFF. CDR3 nucleotides: TGCGCCAGCAGGACAGGGAAAGAAAAACTGTTTTTT.

The chain recombines TRBV4-3 with TRBJ2-5; 7 positions agree with TRBD2. The CDR3 covers 15 residues. The trim removed 0 bases at V and 0 bases at J, leaving 1 base unmatched. The germline V gene has CDR1 LGHNA and CDR2 YSLEER. This CDR3 reads CASSQDGRNQETQYF. CDR3 bases: TGCGCCAGCAGCCAAGACGGGAGGAACCAAGAGACCCAGTACTTC.

This chain connects TRBV7-9 to TRBJ1-3, with D possibly being TRBD1 (5 bases). V was cut by 5 bases and J by 2 bases, with 19 bases left in between. This CDR3 has 17 amino acids. In germline, CDR1 is SEHNR, CDR2 FQNEAQ (reference sequence). The CDR3: CASSPTPRVQAGNTIYF. In DNA form, the CDR3 reads TGTGCCAGCAGCCCCACCCCTCGGGTACAGGCTGGAAACACCATATATTTT.

V gene TRBV6-5 combines with J gene TRBJ1-2, with D uncertain. The CDR3 is 13 amino acids. V was cut by 5 bases and J by 6 bases, with 13 bases left in between. Germline CDR1 is MNHEY and CDR2 is SVGAGI. CDR3 amino acids: CASSESRINGYTF. The CDR3 coding sequence is TGTGCCAGCAGTGAATCCCGCATAAATGGCTACACCTTC.

The chain is built from TRBV6-5 and TRBJ2-1; possibly TRBD1 or TRBD2 for D (5 bases each). V was shortened by 6 bases and J by 9 bases, with 21 bases between the two germline ends. CDR1 is MNHEY, CDR2 SVGAGI, per germline. This CDR3 is built from 15 residues. CDR3 residues: CASSPGTPGWVEQFF. CDR3 DNA sequence: TGTGCCAGCAGCCCCGGGACCCCTGGGTGGGTTGAGCAGTTCTTC.

CDR3 residues: CASTHDSFPIYANTGELFF. The DNA of the CDR3 is TGTGCCAGCACCCACGACAGCTTTCCCATTTACGCGAACACCGGGGAGCTGTTTTTT. This chain uses TRBV4-2 with TRBJ2-2, with TRBD1 as a possible D gene (5 bases). V dropped 7 bases and J dropped 0 bases, with 24 bases sitting between them. CDR3 length: 19 residues. Germline assignment: CDR1 LGHNA and CDR2 YNFKEQ.

This clone occurred once. V usage is TRBV13 and J usage is TRBJ1-1, with 7 bases lining up with TRBD1. V lost 8 bases and J lost 0; bases outside the gene matches: 9. The CDR3 contains 15 residues. Germline CDR1 reads PRHDT; CDR2 reads FYEKMQ (reference sequence). Written as DNA, the CDR3 is TGTGCCAGCGGGGGATACAGGGGAATGAACACTGAAGCTTTCTTT. Translating gives CASGGYRGMNTEAFF. The whole variable domain, filled in from reference TRBV13 and TRBJ1-1, reads AAGVIQSPRHLIKEKRETATLKCYPIPRHDTVYWYQQGPGQDPQFLISFYEKMQSDKGSIPDRFSAQQFSDYHSELNMSSLELGDSALYFCASGGYRGMNTEAFFGQGTRLTVV.

The rearrangement uses TRBV5-6 and TRBJ1-2; TRBD1 agrees at 7 bases. Trimming removed 4 bases from V and 4 bases from J; junction bases left unmatched: 7. Germline loops: CDR1 SGHDT, CDR2 YYEEEE. The CDR3 totals 14 residues. The CDR3 DNA reads as TGTGCCAGCAGCGGCATGACAGGGACCTATGGCTACACCTTC. Translating it yields CASSGMTGTYGYTF. Drawing the rest from reference TRBV5-6 and TRBJ1-2, the complete variable domain is DAGVTQSPTHLIKTRGQQVTLRCSPKSGHDTVSWYQQALGQGPQFIFQYYEEEERQRGNFPDRFSGHQFPNYSSELNVNALLLGDSALYLCASSGMTGTYGYTFGSGTRLTVV.

The V call is TRBV5-1, the J call TRBJ2-5, with D unresolved. Trimming stripped 4 bases from V and 5 bases from J, with 12 bases between. From germline, CDR1 is SGHRS and CDR2 YFSETQ. The CDR3 has 13 residues. CDR3 sequence reads: CASSTDRSETQYF. The CDR3 DNA sequence: TGCGCCAGCAGCACCGATAGGAGTGAGACCCAGTACTTC.

Notes on this clone: At one of its ends the junction is not consistent with the germline gene, which may arise from a read error. J is TRBJ2-7 and V is TRBV6-5, with no clear D. The CDR3 totals 14 residues. CDR1 MNHEY and CDR2 SVGAGI come from the germline V gene. In DNA form, the CDR3 reads TGTGCCATCAGTCGCCCTAGTAACCCCCACGAGCAGTACTTC. The encoded protein is CAISRPSNPHEQYF.

The chain employs TRBV4-2 and TRBJ2-2; 10 nucleotides line up with TRBD2. Trimming cost V 3 bases and J 6 bases; bases outside gene matches: 4. The CDR3 totals 15 residues. Germline V gene data show CDR1 as LGHNA and CDR2 as YNFKEQ. The CDR3 DNA is TGTGCCAGCAGCCAGCCGGGACTAGCGTCCGGGGAGCTGTTTTTT. Its translation is CASSQPGLASGELFF.

The CDR3 nucleotides are TGTGCCACCAACCAGGGGATCCGCAATCAGCCCCAGCATTTT. It translates to CATNQGIRNQPQHF. The chain joins TRBV15 to TRBJ1-5, with D tentatively TRBD1 (6 bases). The CDR3 sequence is 14 residues long. The V end lost 7 bases, the J end lost 2 bases, and 12 bases lay between the germline ends. The germline V gene has CDR1 LNHNV and CDR2 YYDKDF (reference sequence).

In this sample, this clone turned up once. This chain links TRBV19 with TRBJ2-5; 12 nucleotides match TRBD2. The length of the CDR3 is 16 residues. The junction had 9 bases not matched to a gene; V was cut back by 5 bases and J by 5 bases. Germline V CDR1 and CDR2: LNHDA, SQIVND (reference sequence). In DNA form, the CDR3 reads TGTGCCAGTAGTTCCCGTGGACTAGCGGGAATTGAGACCCAGTACTTC. This translates into CASSSRGLAGIETQYF.

V is TRBV6-4 and J is TRBJ1-2; 12 bases line up with TRBD1. CDR3 length: 20 residues. The V gene end was trimmed by 2 bases and the J gene end by 0 bases; junction bases not matched to a gene: 13. The germline V gene encodes CDR1 MRHNA and CDR2 SNTAGT. CDR3 sequence reads: CASSDGTGGASSQSNYGYTF. The CDR3 DNA follows: TGTGCCAGCAGTGACGGGACAGGGGGCGCGTCTTCTCAATCTAACTATGGCTACACCTTC.

This chain links TRBV11-2 with TRBJ1-1, with D possibly matching TRBD1 (5 bases). V lost 2 bases, J lost 6 bases, and 7 bases lay in between. This CDR3 contains 12 residues. Germline V CDR1 and CDR2: SGHAT, FQNNGV. This chain's CDR3 is CASSLRGAEAFF. The CDR3 DNA reads TGTGCCAGCAGCTTAAGAGGGGCTGAAGCTTTCTTT.

This sequence joins TRBV27 and TRBJ2-7, with TRBD1 matching over 12 bases. Germline CDR1 is MNHEY and CDR2 is SMNVEV (reference sequence). V gave up 0 bases and J gave up 4 bases; unmatched junction bases: 7. This CDR3 has 17 amino acids. CDR3 bases: TGTGCCAGCAGTTTATCCGGGACAGGGGGCAGCGTTTACGAGCAGTACTTC. Protein product: CASSLSGTGGSVYEQYF.

This rearrangement joins TRBV21-1 to TRBJ2-3; TRBD1, as called in the table, went unchecked against the DNA. TRBV21-1 is tagged as a pseudogene. The CDR3 is 15 residues long. The CDR3 sequence is CASSSGTGVEDTQYF. For the CDR3, the DNA is TGTGCCAGCAGCTCCGGGACAGGGGTAGAGGATACGCAGTATTTT.

The chain recombines TRBV6-5 with TRBJ2-1, with 8 bases matching TRBD1. Trimming removed 0 bases from V and 5 bases from J; junction bases left unmatched: 6. This CDR3 spans 16 amino acids. In germline, CDR1 is MNHEY, CDR2 SVGAGI. CDR3: CASSYSTGEEDNEQFF. CDR3 sequence (DNA): TGTGCCAGCAGTTACTCGACAGGGGAGGAGGACAATGAGCAGTTCTTC.

The chain couples TRBV2 to TRBJ1-1, with unresolved D. Per germline, CDR1 SNHLY and CDR2 FYNNEI. V lost 0 bases and J lost 6, with 2 bases in between. The length of the CDR3 is 11 residues. CDR3 sequence reads: CASSEAPEAFF. DNA of the CDR3: TGTGCCAGCAGTGAAGCCCCTGAAGCTTTCTTT.

The rearrangement joins TRBV11-3 to TRBJ2-1; TRBD2 matches at 8 bases. CDR3 size: 15 residues. Germline CDR1 and CDR2: SGHNT and YENEEA. J gave up 3 bases and V 2 bases, and 3 bases lay outside the gene matches. CDR3 in DNA: TGTGCCAGCAGCTTATCAGCGGGGGTCTACAATGAGCAGTTCTTC. It translates to CASSLSAGVYNEQFF.